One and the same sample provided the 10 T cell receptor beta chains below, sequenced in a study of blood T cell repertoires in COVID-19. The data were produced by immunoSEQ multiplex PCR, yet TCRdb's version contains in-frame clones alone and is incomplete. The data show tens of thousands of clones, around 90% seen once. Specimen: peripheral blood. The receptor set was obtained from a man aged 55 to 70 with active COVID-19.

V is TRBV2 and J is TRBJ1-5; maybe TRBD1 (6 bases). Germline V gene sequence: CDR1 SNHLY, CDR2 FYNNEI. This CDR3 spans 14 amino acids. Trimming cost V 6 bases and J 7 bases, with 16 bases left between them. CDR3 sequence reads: CASRSPRGGQPQHF. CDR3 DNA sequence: TGTGCCAGCAGGTCCCCCAGGGGTGGGCAGCCCCAGCATTTT.

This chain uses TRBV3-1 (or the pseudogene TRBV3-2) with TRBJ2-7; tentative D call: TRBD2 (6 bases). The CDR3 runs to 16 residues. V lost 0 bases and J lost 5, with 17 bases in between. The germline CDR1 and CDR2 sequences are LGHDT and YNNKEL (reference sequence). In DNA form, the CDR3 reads TGTGCCAGCAGCCAAGAGCGGACCCGGGGGAGGAACGAGCAGTACTTC. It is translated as CASSQERTRGRNEQYF.

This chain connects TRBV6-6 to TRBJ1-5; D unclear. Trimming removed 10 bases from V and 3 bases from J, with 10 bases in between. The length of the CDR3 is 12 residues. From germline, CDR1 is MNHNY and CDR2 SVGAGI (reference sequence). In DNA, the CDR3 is TGTGCCAAGAAGAGGCCCAATCAGCCCCAGCATTTT. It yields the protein CAKKRPNQPQHF.

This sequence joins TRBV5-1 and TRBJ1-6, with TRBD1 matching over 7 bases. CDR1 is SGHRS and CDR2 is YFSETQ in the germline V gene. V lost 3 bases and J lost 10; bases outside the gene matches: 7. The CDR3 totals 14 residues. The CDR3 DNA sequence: TGCGCCAGCAGCTGGACAGGCCAAGGGTCACCCCTCCACTTT. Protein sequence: CASSWTGQGSPLHF. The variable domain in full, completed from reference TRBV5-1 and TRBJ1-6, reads KAGVTQTPRYLIKTRGQQVTLSCSPISGHRSVSWYQQTPGQGLQFLFEYFSETQRNKGNFPGRFSGRQFSNSRSEMNVSTLELGDSALYLCASSWTGQGSPLHFGNGTRLTVT.

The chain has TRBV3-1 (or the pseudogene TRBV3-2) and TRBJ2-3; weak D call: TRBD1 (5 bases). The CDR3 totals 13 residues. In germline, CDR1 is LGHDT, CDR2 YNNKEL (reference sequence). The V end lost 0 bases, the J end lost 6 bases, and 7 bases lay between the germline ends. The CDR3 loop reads CASSQDRVDTQYF. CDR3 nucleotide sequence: TGTGCCAGCAGCCAAGACAGGGTTGATACGCAGTATTTT.

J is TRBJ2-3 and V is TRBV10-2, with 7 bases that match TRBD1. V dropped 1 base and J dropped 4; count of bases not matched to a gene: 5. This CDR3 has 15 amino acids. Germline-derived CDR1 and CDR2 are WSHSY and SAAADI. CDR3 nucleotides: TGCGCCAGCAGTGAGTATGTGACAGGGTCAGATACGCAGTATTTT. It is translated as CASSEYVTGSDTQYF.

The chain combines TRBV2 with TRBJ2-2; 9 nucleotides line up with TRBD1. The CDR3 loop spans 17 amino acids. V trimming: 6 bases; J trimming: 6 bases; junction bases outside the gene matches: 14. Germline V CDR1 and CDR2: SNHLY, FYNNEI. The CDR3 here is CASSPQVGQGRAGELFF. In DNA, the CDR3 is TGTGCCAGCAGCCCCCAGGTGGGACAGGGTCGGGCCGGGGAGCTGTTTTTT. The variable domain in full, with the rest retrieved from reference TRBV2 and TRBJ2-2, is EPEVTQTPSHQVTQMGQEVILRCVPISNHLYFYWYRQILGQKVEFLVSFYNNEISEKSEIFDDQFSVERPDGSNFTLKIRSTKLEDSAMYFCASSPQVGQGRAGELFFGEGSRLTVL.

DNA of the CDR3: TGTGCCAGCAGTCTTGGGGCCGGCTACACCTTC. Translating gives CASSLGAGYTF. The chain links TRBV3-1 (or the pseudogene TRBV3-2) to TRBJ1-2; D may be TRBD1 (5 bases). The germline CDR1 and CDR2 sequences are LGHDT and YNNKEL (reference sequence). The CDR3 runs to 11 residues. With 6 bases removed from V and 8 bases from J, the gap between germline ends came to 10 bases.

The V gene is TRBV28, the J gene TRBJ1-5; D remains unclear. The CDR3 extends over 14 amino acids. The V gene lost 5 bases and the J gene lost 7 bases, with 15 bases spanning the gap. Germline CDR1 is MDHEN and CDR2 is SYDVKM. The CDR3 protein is CASSLSLPNQPQHF. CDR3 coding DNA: TGTGCCAGCAGTCTCTCCTTACCTAACCAGCCCCAGCATTTT.

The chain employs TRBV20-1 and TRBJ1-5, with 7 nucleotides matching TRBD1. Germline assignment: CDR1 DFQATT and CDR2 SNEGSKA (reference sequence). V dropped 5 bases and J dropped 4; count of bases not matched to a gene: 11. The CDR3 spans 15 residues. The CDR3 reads CSAGGQVNINQPQHF. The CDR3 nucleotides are TGCAGTGCTGGTGGACAGGTTAACATTAATCAGCCCCAGCATTTT.